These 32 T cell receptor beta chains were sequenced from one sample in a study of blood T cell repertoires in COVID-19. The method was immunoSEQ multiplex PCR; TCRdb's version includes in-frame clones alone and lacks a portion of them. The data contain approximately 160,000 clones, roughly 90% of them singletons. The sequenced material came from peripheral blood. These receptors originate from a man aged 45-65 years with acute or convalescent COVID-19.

The CDR3 region has the DNA TGTGCCAGCTCCCCTGAGACCGGGACAACGAACACCGGGGAGCTGTTTTTT. It yields the protein CASSPETGTTNTGELFF. The chain links TRBV18 to TRBJ2-2, with D tentatively TRBD1 (6 bases). CDR1 is KGHSH, CDR2 LQKENI, per germline. V was pared by 6 bases and J by 0 bases, with 17 bases between. CDR3 length: 17 amino acids.

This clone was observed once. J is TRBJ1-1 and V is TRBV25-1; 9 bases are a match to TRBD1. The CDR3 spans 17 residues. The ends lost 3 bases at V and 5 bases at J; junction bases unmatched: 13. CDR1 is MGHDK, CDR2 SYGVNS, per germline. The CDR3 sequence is CASSDPKSGTGWTEAFF. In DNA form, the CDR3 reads TGTGCCAGCAGTGATCCCAAATCCGGGACAGGGTGGACTGAAGCTTTCTTT.

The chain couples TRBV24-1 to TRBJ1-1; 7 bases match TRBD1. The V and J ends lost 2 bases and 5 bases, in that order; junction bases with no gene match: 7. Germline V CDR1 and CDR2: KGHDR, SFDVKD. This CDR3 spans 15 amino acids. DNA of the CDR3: TGTGCCACCAGTGATTCAAACAGGGGTGGGACTGAAGCTTTCTTT. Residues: CATSDSNRGGTEAFF.

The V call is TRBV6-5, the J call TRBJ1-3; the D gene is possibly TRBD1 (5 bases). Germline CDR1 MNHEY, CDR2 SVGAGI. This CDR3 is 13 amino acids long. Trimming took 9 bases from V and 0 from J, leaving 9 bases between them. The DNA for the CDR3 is TGTGCCAGTAGACAGAGCTCTGGAAACACCATATATTTT. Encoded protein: CASRQSSGNTIYF.

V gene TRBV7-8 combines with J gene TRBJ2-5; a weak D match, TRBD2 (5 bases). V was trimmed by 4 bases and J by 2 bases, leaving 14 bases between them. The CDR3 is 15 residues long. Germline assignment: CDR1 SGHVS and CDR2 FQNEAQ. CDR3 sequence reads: CASSSGWASQETQYF. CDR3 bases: TGTGCCAGCAGCTCGGGGTGGGCAAGTCAAGAGACCCAGTACTTC.

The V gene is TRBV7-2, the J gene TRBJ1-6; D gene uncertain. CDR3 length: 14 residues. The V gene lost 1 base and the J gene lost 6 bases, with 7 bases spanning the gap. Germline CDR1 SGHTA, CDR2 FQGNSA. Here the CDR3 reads CASSLGAANSPLHF. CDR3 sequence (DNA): TGTGCCAGCAGCTTAGGTGCGGCTAATTCACCCCTCCACTTT. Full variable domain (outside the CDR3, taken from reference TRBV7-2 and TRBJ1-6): GAGVSQSPSNKVTEKGKDVELRCDPISGHTALYWYRQSLGQGLEFLIYFQGNSAPDKSGLPSDRFSAERTGGSVSTLTIQRTQQEDSAVYLCASSLGAANSPLHFGNGTRLTVT.

CDR3 protein: CASRGPSGKNIQYF. As DNA, the CDR3 is TGTGCCAGCAGGGGTCCTAGCGGTAAAAACATTCAGTACTTC. The chain has TRBV7-9 and TRBJ2-4; 7 nucleotides agree with TRBD2. J was trimmed by 4 bases and V by 6 bases; bases with no gene match: 6. Germline V gives CDR1 SEHNR, CDR2 FQNEAQ (reference sequence). CDR3 length: 14 residues.

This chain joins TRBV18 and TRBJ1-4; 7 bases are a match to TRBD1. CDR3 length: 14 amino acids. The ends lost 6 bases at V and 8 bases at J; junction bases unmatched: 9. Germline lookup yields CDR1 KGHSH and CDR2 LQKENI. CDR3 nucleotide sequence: TGTGCCAGCTCGTCTGACAGGGATGTAGAAAAACTGTTTTTT. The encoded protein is CASSSDRDVEKLFF.

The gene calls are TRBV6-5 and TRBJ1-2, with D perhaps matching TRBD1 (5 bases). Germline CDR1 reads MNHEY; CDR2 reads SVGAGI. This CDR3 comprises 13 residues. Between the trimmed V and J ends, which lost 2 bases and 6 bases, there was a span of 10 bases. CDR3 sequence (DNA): TGTGCCAGCAGTTACACTCGGGGGAATGGCTACACCTTC. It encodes CASSYTRGNGYTF.

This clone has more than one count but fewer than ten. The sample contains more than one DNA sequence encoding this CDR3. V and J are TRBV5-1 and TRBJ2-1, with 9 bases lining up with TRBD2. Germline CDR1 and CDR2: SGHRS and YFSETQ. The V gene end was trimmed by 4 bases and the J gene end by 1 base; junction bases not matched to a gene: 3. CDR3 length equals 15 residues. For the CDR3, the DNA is TGCGCCAGCAGCCGAGCGGGGGGTTCCTACAATGAGCAGTTCTTC. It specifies CASSRAGGSYNEQFF. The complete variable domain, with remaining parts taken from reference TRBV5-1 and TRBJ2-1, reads KAGVTQTPRYLIKTRGQQVTLSCSPISGHRSVSWYQQTPGQGLQFLFEYFSETQRNKGNFPGRFSGRQFSNSRSEMNVSTLELGDSALYLCASSRAGGSYNEQFFGPGTRLTVL.

CDR3: CASSSPGLRIETEAFF. In DNA, the CDR3 is TGTGCCAGCAGTTCTCCAGGGTTGAGGATCGAAACTGAAGCTTTCTTT. The V call is TRBV28, the J call TRBJ1-1, with D perhaps matching TRBD1 (5 bases). The germline gives CDR1 MDHEN, CDR2 SYDVKM. This CDR3 has 16 amino acids. V shed 4 bases and J shed 5 bases, with 20 bases lying between them.

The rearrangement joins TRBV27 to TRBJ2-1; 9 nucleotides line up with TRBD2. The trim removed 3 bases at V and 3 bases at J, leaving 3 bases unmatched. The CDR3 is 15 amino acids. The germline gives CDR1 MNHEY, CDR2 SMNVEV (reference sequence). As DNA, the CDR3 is TGTGCCAGCAGTTTCGGGACTAGCAGCTACAATGAGCAGTTCTTC. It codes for CASSFGTSSYNEQFF.

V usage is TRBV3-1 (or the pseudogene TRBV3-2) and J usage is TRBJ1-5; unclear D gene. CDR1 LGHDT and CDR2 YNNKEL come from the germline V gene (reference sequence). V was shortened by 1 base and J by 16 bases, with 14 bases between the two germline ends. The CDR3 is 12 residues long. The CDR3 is CASSQAETALHF. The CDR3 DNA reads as TGTGCCAGCAGCCAAGCTGAGACTGCACTCCATTTT.

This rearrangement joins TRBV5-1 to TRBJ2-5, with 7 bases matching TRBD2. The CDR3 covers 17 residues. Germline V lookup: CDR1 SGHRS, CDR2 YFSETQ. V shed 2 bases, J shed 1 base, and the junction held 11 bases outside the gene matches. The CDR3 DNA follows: TGCGCCAGCAGCTTATTGACGGTGACGGGGGGCCAAGAGACCCAGTACTTC. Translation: CASSLLTVTGGQETQYF.

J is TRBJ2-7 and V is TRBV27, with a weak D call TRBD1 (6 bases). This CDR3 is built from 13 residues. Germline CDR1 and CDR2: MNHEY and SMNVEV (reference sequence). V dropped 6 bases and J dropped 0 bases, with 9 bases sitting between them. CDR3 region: CASRRTASYEQYV. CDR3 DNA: TGTGCCAGCAGGCGGACAGCCTCCTACGAGCAGTACGTC.

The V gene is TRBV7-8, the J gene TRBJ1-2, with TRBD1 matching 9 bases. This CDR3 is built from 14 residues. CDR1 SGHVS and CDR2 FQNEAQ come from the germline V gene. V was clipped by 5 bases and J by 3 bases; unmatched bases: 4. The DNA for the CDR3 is TGTGCCAGCAGCAACCGGGACAGGGACTATGGCTACACCTTC. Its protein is CASSNRDRDYGYTF.

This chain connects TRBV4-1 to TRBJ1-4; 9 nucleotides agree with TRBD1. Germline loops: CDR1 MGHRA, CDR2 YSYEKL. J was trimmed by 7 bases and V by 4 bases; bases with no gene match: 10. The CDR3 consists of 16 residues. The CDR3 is CASSRYPGTGFEKLFF. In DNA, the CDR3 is TGCGCCAGCAGCCGATACCCCGGGACAGGGTTTGAAAAACTGTTTTTT.

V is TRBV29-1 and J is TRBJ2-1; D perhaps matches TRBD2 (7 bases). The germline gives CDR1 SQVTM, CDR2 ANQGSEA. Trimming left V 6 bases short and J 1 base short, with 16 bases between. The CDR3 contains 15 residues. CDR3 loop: CSVLTGRGSYNEQFF. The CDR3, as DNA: TGCAGCGTGCTTACAGGGAGGGGGTCCTACAATGAGCAGTTCTTC.

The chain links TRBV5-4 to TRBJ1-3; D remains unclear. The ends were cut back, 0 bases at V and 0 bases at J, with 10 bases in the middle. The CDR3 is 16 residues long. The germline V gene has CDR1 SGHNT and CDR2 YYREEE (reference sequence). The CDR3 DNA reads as TGTGCCAGCAGCTTGGGGGGAGACTACTCTGGAAACACCATATATTTT. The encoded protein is CASSLGGDYSGNTIYF.

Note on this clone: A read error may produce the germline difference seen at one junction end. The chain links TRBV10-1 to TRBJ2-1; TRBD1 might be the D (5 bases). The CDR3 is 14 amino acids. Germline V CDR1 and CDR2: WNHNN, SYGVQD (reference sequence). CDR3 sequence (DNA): TGCACCAGAAAAAGGACATACGATGGGAATGAGCAGTTCTTC. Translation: CTRKRTYDGNEQFF.

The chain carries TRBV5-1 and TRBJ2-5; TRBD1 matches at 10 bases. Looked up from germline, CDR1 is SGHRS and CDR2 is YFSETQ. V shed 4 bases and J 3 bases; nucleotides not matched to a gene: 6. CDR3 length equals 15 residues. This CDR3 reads CASSPLTGGKETQYF. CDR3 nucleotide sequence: TGCGCCAGCAGCCCCCTGACAGGGGGCAAAGAGACCCAGTACTTC.

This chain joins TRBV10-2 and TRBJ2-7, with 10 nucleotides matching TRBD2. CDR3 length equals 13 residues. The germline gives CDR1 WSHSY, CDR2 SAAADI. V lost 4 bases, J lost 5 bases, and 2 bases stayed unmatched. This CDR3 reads CASSVGLANEQYF. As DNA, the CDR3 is TGCGCCAGCAGTGTGGGACTAGCGAACGAGCAGTACTTC.

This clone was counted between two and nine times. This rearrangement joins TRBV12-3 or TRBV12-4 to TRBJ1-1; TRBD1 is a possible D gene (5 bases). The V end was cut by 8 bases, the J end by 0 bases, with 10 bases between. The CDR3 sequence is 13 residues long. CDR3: CASGDFLNTEAFF. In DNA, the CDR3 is TGTGCCAGCGGGGACTTCCTGAACACTGAAGCTTTCTTT.

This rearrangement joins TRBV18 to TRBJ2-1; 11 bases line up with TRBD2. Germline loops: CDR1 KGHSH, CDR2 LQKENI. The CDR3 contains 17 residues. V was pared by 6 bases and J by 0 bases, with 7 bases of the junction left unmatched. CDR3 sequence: CASSPGTSGFSYNEQFF. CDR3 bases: TGTGCCAGCTCGCCCGGGACTAGCGGTTTCTCCTACAATGAGCAGTTCTTC.

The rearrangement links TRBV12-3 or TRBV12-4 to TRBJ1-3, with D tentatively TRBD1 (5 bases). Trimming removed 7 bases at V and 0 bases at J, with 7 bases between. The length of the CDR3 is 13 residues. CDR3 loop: CASKGLSGNTIYF. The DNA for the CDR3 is TGTGCCAGCAAGGGGCTCTCTGGAAACACCATATATTTT.

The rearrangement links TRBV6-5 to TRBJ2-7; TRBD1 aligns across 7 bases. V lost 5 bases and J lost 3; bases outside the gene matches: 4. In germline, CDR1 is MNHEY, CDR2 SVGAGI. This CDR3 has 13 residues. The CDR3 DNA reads TGTGCCAGCAGTAGGGACAGCAACTACGAGCAGTACGTC. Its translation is CASSRDSNYEQYV.

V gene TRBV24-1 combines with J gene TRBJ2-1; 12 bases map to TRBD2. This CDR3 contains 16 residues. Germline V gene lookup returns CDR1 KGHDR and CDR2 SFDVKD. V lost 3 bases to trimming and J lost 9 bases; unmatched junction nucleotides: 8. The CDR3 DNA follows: TGTGCCACCAGTGATGGGAGACTAGCGGGAGATTCTGAGCAGTTCTTC. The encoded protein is CATSDGRLAGDSEQFF.

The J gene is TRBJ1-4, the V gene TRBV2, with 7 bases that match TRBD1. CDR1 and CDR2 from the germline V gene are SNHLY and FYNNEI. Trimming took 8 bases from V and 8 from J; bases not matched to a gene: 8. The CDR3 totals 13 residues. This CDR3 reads CASHRGSGEKLFF. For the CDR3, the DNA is TGTGCCAGCCACAGGGGTTCAGGAGAAAAACTGTTTTTT.

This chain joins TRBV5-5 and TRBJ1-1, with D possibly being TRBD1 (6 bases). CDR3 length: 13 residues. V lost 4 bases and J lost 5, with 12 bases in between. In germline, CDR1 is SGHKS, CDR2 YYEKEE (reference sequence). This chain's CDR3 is CASSRTVGTEAFF. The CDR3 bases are TGTGCCAGCAGCCGGACAGTTGGGACTGAAGCTTTCTTT. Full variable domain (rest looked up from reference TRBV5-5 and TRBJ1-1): DAGVTQSPTHLIKTRGQQVTLRCSPISGHKSVSWYQQVLGQGPQFIFQYYEKEERGRGNFPDRFSARQFPNYSSELNVNALLLGDSALYLCASSRTVGTEAFFGQGTRLTVV.

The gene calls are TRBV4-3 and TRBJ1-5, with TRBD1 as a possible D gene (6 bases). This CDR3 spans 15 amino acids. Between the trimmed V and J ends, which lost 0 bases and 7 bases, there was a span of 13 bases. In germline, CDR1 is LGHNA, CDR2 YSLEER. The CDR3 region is CASSQDRGNSQPQHF. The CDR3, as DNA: TGCGCCAGCAGCCAAGATAGGGGGAATTCCCAGCCCCAGCATTTT.

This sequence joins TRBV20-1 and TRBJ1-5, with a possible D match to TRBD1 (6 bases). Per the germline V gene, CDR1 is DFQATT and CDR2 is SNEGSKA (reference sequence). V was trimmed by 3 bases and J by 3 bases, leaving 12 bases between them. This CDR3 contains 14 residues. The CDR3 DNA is TGCAGTGCTAGTATCGGGGGGCACAATCAGCCCCAGCATTTT. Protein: CSASIGGHNQPQHF.

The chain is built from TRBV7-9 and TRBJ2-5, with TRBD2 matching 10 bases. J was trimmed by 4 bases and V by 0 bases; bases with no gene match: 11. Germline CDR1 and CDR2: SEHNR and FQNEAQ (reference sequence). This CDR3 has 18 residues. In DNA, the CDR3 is TGTGCCAGCAGCTTAGCGGATCGACTACTAGCGGGGACAGAGACCCAGTACTTC. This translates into CASSLADRLLAGTETQYF.